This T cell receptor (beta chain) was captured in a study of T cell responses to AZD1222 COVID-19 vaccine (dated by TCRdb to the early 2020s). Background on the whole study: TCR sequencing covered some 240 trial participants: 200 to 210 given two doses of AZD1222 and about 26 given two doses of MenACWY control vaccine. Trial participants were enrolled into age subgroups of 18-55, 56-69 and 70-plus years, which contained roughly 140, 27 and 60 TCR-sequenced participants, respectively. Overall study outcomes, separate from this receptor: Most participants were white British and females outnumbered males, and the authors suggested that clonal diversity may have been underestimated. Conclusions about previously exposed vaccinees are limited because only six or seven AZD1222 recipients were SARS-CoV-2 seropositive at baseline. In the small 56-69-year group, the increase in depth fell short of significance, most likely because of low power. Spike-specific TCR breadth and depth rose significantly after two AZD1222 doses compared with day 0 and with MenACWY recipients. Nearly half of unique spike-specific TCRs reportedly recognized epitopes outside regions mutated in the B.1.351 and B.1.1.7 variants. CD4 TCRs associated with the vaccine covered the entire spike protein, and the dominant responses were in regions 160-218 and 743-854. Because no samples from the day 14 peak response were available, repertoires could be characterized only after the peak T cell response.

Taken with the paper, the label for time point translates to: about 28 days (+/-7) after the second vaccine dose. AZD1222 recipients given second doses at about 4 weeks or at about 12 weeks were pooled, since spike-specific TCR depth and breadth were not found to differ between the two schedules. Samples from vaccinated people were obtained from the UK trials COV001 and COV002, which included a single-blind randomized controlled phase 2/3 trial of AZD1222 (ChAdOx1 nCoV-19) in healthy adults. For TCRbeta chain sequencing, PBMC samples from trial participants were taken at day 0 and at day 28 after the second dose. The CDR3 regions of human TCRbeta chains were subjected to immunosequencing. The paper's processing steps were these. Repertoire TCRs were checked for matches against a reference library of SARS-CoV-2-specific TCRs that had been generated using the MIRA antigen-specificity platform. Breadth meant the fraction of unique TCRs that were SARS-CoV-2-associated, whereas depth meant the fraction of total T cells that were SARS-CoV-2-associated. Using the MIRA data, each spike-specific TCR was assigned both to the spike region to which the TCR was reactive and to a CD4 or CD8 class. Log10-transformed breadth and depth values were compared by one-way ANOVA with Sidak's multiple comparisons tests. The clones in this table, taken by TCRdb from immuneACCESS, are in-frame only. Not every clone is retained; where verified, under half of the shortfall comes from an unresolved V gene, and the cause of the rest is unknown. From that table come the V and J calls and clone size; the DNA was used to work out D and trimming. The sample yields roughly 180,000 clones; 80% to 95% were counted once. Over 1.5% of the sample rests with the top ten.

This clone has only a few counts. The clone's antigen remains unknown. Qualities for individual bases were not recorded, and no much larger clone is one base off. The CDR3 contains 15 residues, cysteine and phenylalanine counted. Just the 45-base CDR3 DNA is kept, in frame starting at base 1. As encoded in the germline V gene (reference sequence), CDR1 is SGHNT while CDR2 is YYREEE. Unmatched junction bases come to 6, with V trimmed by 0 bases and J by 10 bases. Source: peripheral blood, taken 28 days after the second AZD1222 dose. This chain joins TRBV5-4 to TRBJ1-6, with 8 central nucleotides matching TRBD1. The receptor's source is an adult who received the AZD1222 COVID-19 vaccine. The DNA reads TGTGCCAGCAGCTTGGCCGGACAGGGAGGATCACCCCTCCACTTT. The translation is CASSLAGQGGSPLHF.